The 15 T cell receptor beta chains in this list originate from one sample, sequenced in a study of cytomegalovirus exposure and HLA in healthy donors. Primers for the PCR totalled 60 Vbeta and 13 Jbeta. Sequencing used immunoSEQ multiplex PCR; TCRdb keeps in-frame clones, though not all of them. The sample lists approximately 170,000 clones; over 60% were seen once. The sequenced sample was PBMCs. The receptors derive from a girl between 5 and 17 years old in good health and CMV-seronegative.

V is TRBV6-1 and J is TRBJ2-7, with TRBD2 matching over 7 bases. The V and J ends lost 1 base and 5 bases, in that order; junction bases with no gene match: 5. Germline loops: CDR1 MNHNS, CDR2 SASEGT. CDR3 length equals 14 residues. In DNA, the CDR3 is TGTGCCAGCAGTGAAGGGTGGGAGGGCAACGAGCAGTACTTC. Its translation is CASSEGWEGNEQYF.

V gene TRBV5-1 combines with J gene TRBJ2-7, with D maybe TRBD1 (6 bases). The length of the CDR3 is 14 residues. Germline V lookup: CDR1 SGHRS, CDR2 YFSETQ. The V and J ends lost 8 bases and 5 bases respectively, with 20 bases between them. CDR3: CASATGLGFDEQYF. CDR3 DNA sequence: TGCGCCAGTGCTACAGGGCTGGGGTTTGACGAGCAGTACTTC. The full variable domain, its missing parts supplied by reference TRBV5-1 and TRBJ2-7, is KAGVTQTPRYLIKTRGQQVTLSCSPISGHRSVSWYQQTPGQGLQFLFEYFSETQRNKGNFPGRFSGRQFSNSRSEMNVSTLELGDSALYLCASATGLGFDEQYFGPGTRLTVT.

Comments on this clone: At one boundary the junction diverges from the germline segment, which might be a read error. V gene TRBV6-5 combines with J gene TRBJ1-6; 7 bases line up with TRBD1. Germline CDR1 MNHEY, CDR2 SVGAGI. The CDR3 sequence is 15 residues long. The CDR3 reads CAGSLTAGGLAPLHF. CDR3 DNA sequence: TGTGCCGGCAGTCTAACTGCAGGGGGTTTGGCACCCCTCCACTTT.

The V gene is TRBV5-1, the J gene TRBJ2-7; D is ambiguous. Trimming cost V 0 bases and J 3 bases, with 7 bases left between them. The CDR3 contains 13 residues. Germline V gene lookup returns CDR1 SGHRS and CDR2 YFSETQ. CDR3 coding DNA: TGCGCCAGCAGCTTGGTATCAGACTACGAGCAGTACTTC. Encoded protein: CASSLVSDYEQYF.

This clone was seen a handful of times. The chain recombines TRBV5-1 with TRBJ2-3, with TRBD2 matching 11 bases. Trimming took 0 bases from V and 5 from J; bases not matched to a gene: 8. The CDR3 has 17 residues. Looked up from germline, CDR1 is SGHRS and CDR2 is YFSETQ. CDR3: CASSLEGPSGGIDTQYF. The CDR3 coding sequence is TGCGCCAGCAGCTTGGAAGGCCCTAGCGGGGGGATAGATACGCAGTATTTT.

This clone was counted between two and nine times. This chain uses TRBV6-1 with TRBJ1-1; the D is unclear. CDR3 length: 13 residues. Germline V gene lookup returns CDR1 MNHNS and CDR2 SASEGT. V lost 8 bases and J 1 base, leaving 11 bases between the germline ends. This CDR3 reads CASAGLGNTEAFF. The CDR3 coding sequence is TGTGCCAGCGCGGGGTTGGGGAACACTGAAGCTTTCTTT.

The chain recombines TRBV7-9 with TRBJ1-2; D ambiguous. Trimming left V 7 bases short and J 2 bases short, with 14 bases between. The germline V gene encodes CDR1 SEHNR and CDR2 FQNEAQ (reference sequence). This CDR3 comprises 14 residues. This CDR3 is CASTLAGTNYGYTF. DNA for the CDR3: TGTGCCAGCACCTTGGCGGGTACAAACTATGGCTACACCTTC.

In this sample, this clone turned up a few times. This chain uses TRBV5-1 with TRBJ2-2; weak D call: TRBD2 (7 bases). CDR1 is SGHRS and CDR2 is YFSETQ in the germline V gene. V was clipped by 0 bases and J by 8 bases, with 14 bases between them. This CDR3 contains 15 residues. The CDR3 here is CASSLEPAGAGELFF. The CDR3 DNA is TGCGCCAGCAGCTTGGAGCCGGCGGGGGCTGGGGAGCTGTTTTTT.

The rearrangement uses TRBV7-8 and TRBJ1-3; D not resolved. Germline V gives CDR1 SGHVS, CDR2 FQNEAQ. This CDR3 is built from 14 residues. With 5 bases removed from V and 1 base from J, the gap between germline ends came to 9 bases. The CDR3 loop is CASSLTGSGNTIYF. As DNA, the CDR3 is TGTGCCAGCAGCCTCACGGGGTCTGGAAACACCATATATTTT.

This clone was counted a few times. The rearrangement uses TRBV30 and TRBJ2-2; TRBD2 aligns across 11 bases. V shed 8 bases and J 6 bases; nucleotides not matched to a gene: 2. The CDR3 extends over 12 amino acids. Germline-derived CDR1 and CDR2 are GTSNPN and SVGIG (reference sequence). CDR3 amino acids: CAHSGGAGELFF. The CDR3 DNA reads TGTGCCCATAGCGGGGGGGCCGGGGAGCTGTTTTTT.

This chain uses TRBV5-6 with TRBJ1-3; tentative D call: TRBD1 (5 bases). Germline values: CDR1 SGHDT, CDR2 YYEEEE. The CDR3 is made up of 18 amino acids. V lost 2 bases, J lost 8 bases, and 26 bases lay in between. The CDR3 nucleotides read TGTGCCAGCAGCTTTCGGGGGTTACCCTTCGTTACGAGATACACCATATATTTT. It is translated as CASSFRGLPFVTRYTIYF.

The CDR3 DNA follows: TGCGCCAGCAGTGAGGGGGCTTGGGAGACCCAGTACTTC. This translates into CASSEGAWETQYF. The J gene is TRBJ2-5, the V gene TRBV10-2; TRBD1 might be the D (5 bases). Germline values: CDR1 WSHSY, CDR2 SAAADI. The CDR3 is 13 amino acids. Trimming removed 2 bases at V and 5 bases at J, with 9 bases between.

The chain employs TRBV7-9 and TRBJ1-3, with TRBD1 matching 7 bases. The CDR3 has 16 residues. Germline-derived CDR1 and CDR2 are SEHNR and FQNEAQ (reference sequence). V lost 5 bases, J lost 0 bases, and 7 bases stayed unmatched. The CDR3 sequence is CASSPLTGLSGNTIYF. CDR3 in DNA: TGTGCCAGCAGCCCGTTGACAGGGCTCTCTGGAAACACCATATATTTT. Looking up the rest from reference TRBV7-9 and TRBJ1-3 gives the full variable domain: DTGVSQNPRHKITKRGQNVTFRCDPISEHNRLYWYRQTLGQGPEFLTYFQNEAQLEKSRLLSDRFSAERPKGSFSTLEIQRTEQGDSAMYLCASSPLTGLSGNTIYFGEGSWLTVV.

The chain is built from TRBV14 and TRBJ1-2, with no clear D. CDR3 length: 13 residues. Germline V gives CDR1 SGHDN, CDR2 FVKESK. Trimming shortened V by 0 bases and J by 8 bases, and 10 bases separated the two germline ends. The chain's CDR3 is CASSQEGVTGYTF. CDR3 sequence (DNA): TGTGCCAGCAGCCAAGAAGGAGTAACGGGCTACACCTTC.

The V and J genes are TRBV5-8 and TRBJ1-6; 7 bases fit TRBD1. Germline V lookup: CDR1 SGHTS, CDR2 YDEGEE. The CDR3 covers 14 residues. Unmatched junction bases numbered 10, after V lost 8 bases and J lost 8 bases. CDR3 nucleotides: TGTGCCAGTACAGGGGAATGGTGGGATTCACCCCTCCACTTT. Its protein is CASTGEWWDSPLHF.